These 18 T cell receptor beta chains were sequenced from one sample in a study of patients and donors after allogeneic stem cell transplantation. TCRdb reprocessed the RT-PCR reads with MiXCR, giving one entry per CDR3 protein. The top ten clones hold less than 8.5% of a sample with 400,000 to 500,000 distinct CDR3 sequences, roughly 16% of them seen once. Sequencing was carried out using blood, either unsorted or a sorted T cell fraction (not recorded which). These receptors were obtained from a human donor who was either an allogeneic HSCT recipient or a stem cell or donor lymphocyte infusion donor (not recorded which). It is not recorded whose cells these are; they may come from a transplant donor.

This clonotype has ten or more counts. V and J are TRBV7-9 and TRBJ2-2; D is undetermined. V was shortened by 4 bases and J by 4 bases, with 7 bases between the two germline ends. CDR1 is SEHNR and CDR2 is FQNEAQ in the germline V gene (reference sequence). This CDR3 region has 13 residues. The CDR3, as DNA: TGTGCCAGCAGCTCCACGGGCACCGGGGAGCTGTTTTTT. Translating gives CASSSTGTGELFF.

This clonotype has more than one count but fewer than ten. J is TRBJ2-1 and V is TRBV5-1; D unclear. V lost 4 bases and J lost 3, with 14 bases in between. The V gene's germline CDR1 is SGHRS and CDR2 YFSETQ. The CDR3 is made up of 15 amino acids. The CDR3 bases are TGCGCCAGCAGCCCTCGTGAGACGAACTACAATGAGCAGTTCTTC. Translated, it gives CASSPRETNYNEQFF.

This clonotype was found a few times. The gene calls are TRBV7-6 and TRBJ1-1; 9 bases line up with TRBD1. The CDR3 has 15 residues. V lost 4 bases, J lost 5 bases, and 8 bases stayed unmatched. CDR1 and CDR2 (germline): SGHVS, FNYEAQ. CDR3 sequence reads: CASSSGTGFKTEAFF. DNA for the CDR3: TGTGCCAGCAGCTCCGGGACAGGGTTTAAAACTGAAGCTTTCTTT. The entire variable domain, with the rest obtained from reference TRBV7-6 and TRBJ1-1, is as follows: GAGVSQSPRYKVTKRGQDVALRCDPISGHVSLYWYRQALGQGPEFLTYFNYEAQQDKSGLPNDRFSAERPEGSISTLTIQRTEQRDSAMYRCASSSGTGFKTEAFFGQGTRLTVV.

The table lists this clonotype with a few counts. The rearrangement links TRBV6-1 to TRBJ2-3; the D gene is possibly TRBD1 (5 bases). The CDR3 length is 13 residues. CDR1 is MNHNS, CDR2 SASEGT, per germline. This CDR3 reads CAHWGRGTDTQYF. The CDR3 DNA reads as TGTGCGCATTGGGGCAGGGGCACAGATACGCAGTATTTT.

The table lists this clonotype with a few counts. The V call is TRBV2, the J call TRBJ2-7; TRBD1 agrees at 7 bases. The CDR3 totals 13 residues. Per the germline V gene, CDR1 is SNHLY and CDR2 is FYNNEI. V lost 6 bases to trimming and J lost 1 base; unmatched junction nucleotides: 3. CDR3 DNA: TGTGCCAGCAGATCCAGGGGGTCCTACGAGCAGTACTTC. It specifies CASRSRGSYEQYF.

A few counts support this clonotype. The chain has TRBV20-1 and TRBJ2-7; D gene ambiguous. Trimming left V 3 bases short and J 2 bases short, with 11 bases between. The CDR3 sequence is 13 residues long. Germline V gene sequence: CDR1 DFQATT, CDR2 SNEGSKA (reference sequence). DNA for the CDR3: TGCAGTGCTAGCCCCAGGAACCCCTACGAGCAGTACTTC. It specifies CSASPRNPYEQYF.

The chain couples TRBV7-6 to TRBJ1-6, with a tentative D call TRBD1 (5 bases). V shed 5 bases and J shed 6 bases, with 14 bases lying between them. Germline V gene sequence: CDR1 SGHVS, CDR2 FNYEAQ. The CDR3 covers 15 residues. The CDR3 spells CASSPGLELNSPLHF. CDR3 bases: TGTGCCAGCAGCCCGGGACTGGAACTTAATTCACCCCTCCACTTT.

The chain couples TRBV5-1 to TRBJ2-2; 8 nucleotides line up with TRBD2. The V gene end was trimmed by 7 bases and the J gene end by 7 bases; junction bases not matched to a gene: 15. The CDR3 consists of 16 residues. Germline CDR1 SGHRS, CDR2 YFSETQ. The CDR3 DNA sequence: TGCGCCAGCGGCCTGTCGGGAGGGCTTAGGAGCGGGGAGCTGTTTTTT. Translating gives CASGLSGGLRSGELFF. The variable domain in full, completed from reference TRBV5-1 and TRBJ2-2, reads KAGVTQTPRYLIKTRGQQVTLSCSPISGHRSVSWYQQTPGQGLQFLFEYFSETQRNKGNFPGRFSGRQFSNSRSEMNVSTLELGDSALYLCASGLSGGLRSGELFFGEGSRLTVL.

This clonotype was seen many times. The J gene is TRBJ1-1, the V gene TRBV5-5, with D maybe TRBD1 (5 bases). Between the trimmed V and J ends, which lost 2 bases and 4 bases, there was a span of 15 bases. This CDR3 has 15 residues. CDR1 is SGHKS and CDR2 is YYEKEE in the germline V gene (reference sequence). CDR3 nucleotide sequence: TGTGCCAGCAGCTTCCAAGGTACGGGGCCCACTGAAGCTTTCTTT. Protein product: CASSFQGTGPTEAFF.

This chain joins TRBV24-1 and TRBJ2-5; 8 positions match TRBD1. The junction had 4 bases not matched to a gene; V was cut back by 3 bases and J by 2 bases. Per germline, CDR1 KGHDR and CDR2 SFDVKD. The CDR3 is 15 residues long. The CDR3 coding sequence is TGTGCCACCAGTGATCCCGGGACAGGACAAGAGACCCAGTACTTC. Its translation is CATSDPGTGQETQYF.

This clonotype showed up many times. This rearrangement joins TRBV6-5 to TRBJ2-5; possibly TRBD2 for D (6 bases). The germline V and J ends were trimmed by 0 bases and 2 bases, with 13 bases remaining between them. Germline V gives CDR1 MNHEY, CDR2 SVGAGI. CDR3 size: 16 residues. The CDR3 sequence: CASSYSTPRGQETQYF. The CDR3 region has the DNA TGTGCCAGCAGTTACTCGACCCCTCGGGGGCAAGAGACCCAGTACTTC.

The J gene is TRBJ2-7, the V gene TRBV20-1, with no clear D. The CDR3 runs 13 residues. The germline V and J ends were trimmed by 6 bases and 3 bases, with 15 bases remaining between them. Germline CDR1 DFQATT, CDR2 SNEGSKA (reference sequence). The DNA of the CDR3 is TGCAGTGCCGCCACAATTCCGGGCTACGAGCAGTACTTC. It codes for CSAATIPGYEQYF.

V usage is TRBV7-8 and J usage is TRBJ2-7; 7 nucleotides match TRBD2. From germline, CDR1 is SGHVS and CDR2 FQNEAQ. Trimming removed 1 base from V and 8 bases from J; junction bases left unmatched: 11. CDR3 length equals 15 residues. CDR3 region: CASSLDAGAPGKQYF. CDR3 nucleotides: TGTGCCAGCAGCTTAGACGCGGGAGCGCCCGGGAAGCAGTACTTC.

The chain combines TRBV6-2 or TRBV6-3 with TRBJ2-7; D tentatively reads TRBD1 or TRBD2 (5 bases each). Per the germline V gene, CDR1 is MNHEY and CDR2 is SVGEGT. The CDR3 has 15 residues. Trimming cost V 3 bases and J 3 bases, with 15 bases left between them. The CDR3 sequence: CASSYFRDPNYEQYF. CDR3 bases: TGTGCCAGCAGTTATTTCCGGGACCCAAACTACGAGCAGTACTTC.

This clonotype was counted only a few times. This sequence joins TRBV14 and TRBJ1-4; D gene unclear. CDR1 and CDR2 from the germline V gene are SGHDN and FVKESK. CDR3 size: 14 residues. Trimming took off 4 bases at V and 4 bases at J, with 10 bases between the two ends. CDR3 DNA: TGTGCCAGCAGCCGTAGGGCCGATAATGAAAAACTGTTTTTT. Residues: CASSRRADNEKLFF.

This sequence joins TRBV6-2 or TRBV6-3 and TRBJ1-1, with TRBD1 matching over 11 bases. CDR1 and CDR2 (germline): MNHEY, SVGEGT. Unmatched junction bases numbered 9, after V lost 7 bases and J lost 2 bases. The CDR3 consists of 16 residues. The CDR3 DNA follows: TGTGCCAGCACACCGTTGGGACAGGGGGACAACACTGAAGCTTTCTTT. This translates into CASTPLGQGDNTEAFF.

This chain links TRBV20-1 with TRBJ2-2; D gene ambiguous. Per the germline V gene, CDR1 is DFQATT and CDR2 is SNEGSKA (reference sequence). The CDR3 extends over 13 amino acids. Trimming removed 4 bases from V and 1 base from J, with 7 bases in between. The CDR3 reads CSAIQENTGELFF. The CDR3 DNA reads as TGCAGTGCTATCCAGGAGAACACCGGGGAGCTGTTTTTT.

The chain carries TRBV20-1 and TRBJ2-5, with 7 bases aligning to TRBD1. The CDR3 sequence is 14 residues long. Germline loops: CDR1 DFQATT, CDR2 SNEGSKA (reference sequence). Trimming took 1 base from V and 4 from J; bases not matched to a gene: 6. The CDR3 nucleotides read TGCAGTGCTAGAGGGGACAGAGGAATAGAGACCCAGTACTTC. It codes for CSARGDRGIETQYF.